What follows is one T cell receptor beta chain and its context. Its antigen remains unknown. The record originates from a study of blood T cells in healthy people across ages. General study results and limits: Across the age range, TCR beta diversity per million T cells fell in a roughly linear way.

A sample-barcoded 5' primer and a J-beta primer mix were used in a second PCR of roughly 7 to 12 cycles. Researchers report that a template-switch adaptor with 12 random nucleotides tagged each cDNA molecule. A single record per CDR3 protein comes from TCRdb applying MiXCR to the 5' RACE reads. This table has over a million distinct CDR3 sequences, more than 40% appearing once. Germline lookup yields CDR1 SGHVS and CDR2 FNYEAQ. This CDR3 is built from 17 residues. The V gene end was trimmed by 6 bases and the J gene end by 10 bases; junction bases not matched to a gene: 13. The sequence was collected from a woman aged 55-70 years in good health. The chain has TRBV7-6 and TRBJ2-1, with TRBD2 matching 15 bases. Sequences were obtained from blood. Here the CDR3 DNA reads TGTGCCAGCAGTTCGCGTCGCGGGACTAGCGGGAGGATGGAGCAGTTCTTC. Translation: CASSSRRGTSGRMEQFF. Looking up the rest from reference TRBV7-6 and TRBJ2-1 gives the full variable domain: GAGVSQSPRYKVTKRGQDVALRCDPISGHVSLYWYRQALGQGPEFLTYFNYEAQQDKSGLPNDRFSAERPEGSISTLTIQRTEQRDSAMYRCASSSRRGTSGRMEQFFGPGTRLTVL.